This entry lists 20 T cell receptor beta chains sequenced from one sample in a study of blood T cell repertoires in COVID-19. TCRdb's copy holds only in-frame clones and misses some; the assay was immunoSEQ multiplex PCR. The profile shows 150,000 to 200,000 clones, about 89% of them singletons. The sample taken for sequencing was peripheral blood. Every receptor here comes from a man in his forties with active or convalescent COVID-19.

In this sample, this clone turned up a few times. The DNA of the CDR3 is TGTGCCACCAGCAGAGGGGGGGGGACATCCTATGGCTACACCTTC. Translating gives CATSRGGGTSYGYTF. This chain joins TRBV15 and TRBJ1-2; TRBD1 is a possible D gene (6 bases). This CDR3 comprises 15 residues. V shed 1 base and J shed 4 bases, with 13 bases lying between them. Germline V gene lookup returns CDR1 LNHNV and CDR2 YYDKDF (reference sequence).

This clone was recorded many times. The chain combines TRBV6-1 with TRBJ1-5, with D unclear. The germline V and J ends were trimmed by 2 bases and 7 bases, with 9 bases remaining between them. The CDR3 is made up of 13 amino acids. The germline V gene has CDR1 MNHNS and CDR2 SASEGT. CDR3 amino acids: CASSEILRQPQHF. The CDR3 coding sequence is TGTGCCAGCAGTGAAATCCTCCGGCAGCCCCAGCATTTT.

The CDR3, as DNA: TGTGCCAGCAGCGAAACAGGGGCGCTAGGTCAGCCCCAGCATTTT. It translates to CASSETGALGQPQHF. V usage is TRBV3-1 (or the pseudogene TRBV3-2) and J usage is TRBJ1-5; 7 bases fit TRBD1. Germline-derived CDR1 and CDR2 are LGHDT and YNNKEL (reference sequence). This CDR3 is built from 15 residues. The J segment lost 6 bases and the V segment lost 5 bases, leaving 10 bases of the junction unmatched.

CDR3 sequence: CASSAEGASYNSPLHF. CDR3 nucleotide sequence: TGCGCCAGCAGCGCGGAAGGGGCTTCCTATAATTCACCCCTCCACTTT. The chain employs TRBV4-3 and TRBJ1-6, with a possible D match to TRBD1 (5 bases). This CDR3 comprises 16 residues. Germline CDR1 and CDR2: LGHNA and YSLEER. Trimming stripped 5 bases from V and 1 base from J, with 12 bases between.

This clone was counted only a few times. The rearrangement links TRBV25-1 to TRBJ2-3; weak D call: TRBD2 (7 bases). This CDR3 is built from 15 residues. Trimming shortened V by 6 bases and J by 3 bases, and 16 bases separated the two germline ends. Germline V gene sequence: CDR1 MGHDK, CDR2 SYGVNS. The CDR3 nucleotides read TGTGCCAGCAGCCATAGGGGGGGCTCGACAGATACGCAGTATTTT. Translation: CASSHRGGSTDTQYF.

The V call is TRBV3-1 (or the pseudogene TRBV3-2), the J call TRBJ2-2; D uncertain. V was trimmed by 0 bases and J by 2 bases, leaving 4 bases between them. The CDR3 runs to 14 residues. Germline CDR1 and CDR2: LGHDT and YNNKEL (reference sequence). CDR3 nucleotides: TGTGCCAGCAGCCAAGATTATAACACCGGGGAGCTGTTTTTT. Translation gives CASSQDYNTGELFF.

The CDR3 loop is CASSSAGTSNEQFF. The CDR3 nucleotides read TGTGCCAGCAGTTCTGCCGGGACTTCCAATGAGCAGTTCTTC. The genes are TRBV28 and TRBJ2-1; the D gene is possibly TRBD2 (6 bases). The CDR3 has 14 residues. V was cut by 4 bases and J by 6 bases, with 13 bases left in between. Germline V lookup: CDR1 MDHEN, CDR2 SYDVKM. Combining the CDR3 with reference TRBV28 and TRBJ2-1 gives the whole variable domain DVKVTQSSRYLVKRTGEKVFLECVQDMDHENMFWYRQDPGLGLRLIYFSYDVKMKEKGDIPEGYSVSREKKERFSLILESASTNQTSMYLCASSSAGTSNEQFFGPGTRLTVL.

The chain recombines TRBV7-2 with TRBJ2-1; D not resolved. Germline V lookup: CDR1 SGHTA, CDR2 FQGNSA. The CDR3 totals 11 residues. V lost 3 bases and J 10 bases, leaving 7 bases between the germline ends. The CDR3 nucleotides read TGTGCCAGCAGCTTCGCGATCGAGCAGTTCTTC. It translates to CASSFAIEQFF.

The V and J genes are TRBV5-1 and TRBJ2-3; 8 nucleotides agree with TRBD2. J gave up 2 bases and V 2 bases, and 7 bases lay outside the gene matches. CDR1 and CDR2 from the germline V gene are SGHRS and YFSETQ. The CDR3 runs to 16 residues. CDR3 sequence reads: CASSFGAGGFTDTQYF. In DNA form, the CDR3 reads TGCGCCAGCAGCTTTGGGGCGGGGGGTTTCACAGATACGCAGTATTTT.

V and J are TRBV6-5 and TRBJ1-2; D is ambiguous. Trimming removed 0 bases at V and 3 bases at J, with 8 bases between. From germline, CDR1 is MNHEY and CDR2 SVGAGI. CDR3 length: 14 amino acids. The CDR3 protein is CASSYSGEDYGYTF. In DNA form, the CDR3 reads TGTGCCAGCAGTTACTCCGGGGAGGACTATGGCTACACCTTC.

The J gene is TRBJ2-7, the V gene TRBV9, with D tentatively TRBD2 (5 bases). The CDR3 totals 14 residues. The germline V gene has CDR1 SGDLS and CDR2 YYNGEE. The V end lost 0 bases, the J end lost 7 bases, and 14 bases lay between the germline ends. The CDR3: CASSVVGDPAEQYF. The CDR3 DNA follows: TGTGCCAGCAGCGTAGTCGGGGATCCGGCAGAGCAGTACTTC.

The V and J genes are TRBV5-1 and TRBJ1-4; a possible D gene is TRBD1 (6 bases). V was pared by 4 bases and J by 3 bases, with 13 bases between. Germline CDR1 SGHRS, CDR2 YFSETQ. The CDR3 spans 15 residues. The CDR3: CASSPGRGANEKLFF. The CDR3 DNA reads as TGCGCCAGCAGCCCCGGGAGGGGGGCTAATGAAAAACTGTTTTTT.

There are a few counts of this clone. The genes are TRBV5-6 and TRBJ1-6; no clear D. Germline-derived CDR1 and CDR2 are SGHDT and YYEEEE. This CDR3 region has 15 residues. Trimming cost V 0 bases and J 7 bases, with 11 bases left between them. The CDR3 DNA follows: TGTGCCAGCAGCTTGGGTGCCGGGAGGAATTCACCCCTCCACTTT. Translated: CASSLGAGRNSPLHF.

This chain joins TRBV5-1 and TRBJ2-3, with 8 bases identical to TRBD1. With 0 bases clipped from V and 6 bases from J, the junction kept 9 bases outside the gene matches. The CDR3 totals 16 residues. Germline values: CDR1 SGHRS, CDR2 YFSETQ. The CDR3 spells CASSLEGQALGDTQYF. The DNA for the CDR3 is TGCGCCAGCAGCTTGGAGGGACAGGCCTTGGGGGATACGCAGTATTTT. Full variable domain (outside the CDR3, taken from reference TRBV5-1 and TRBJ2-3): KAGVTQTPRYLIKTRGQQVTLSCSPISGHRSVSWYQQTPGQGLQFLFEYFSETQRNKGNFPGRFSGRQFSNSRSEMNVSTLELGDSALYLCASSLEGQALGDTQYFGPGTRLTVL.

The V call is TRBV4-3, the J call TRBJ1-2; D is possibly TRBD1 (6 bases). CDR3 size: 16 residues. CDR1 LGHNA and CDR2 YSLEER come from the germline V gene. The V end was cut by 0 bases, the J end by 4 bases, with 15 bases between. CDR3 DNA: TGCGCCAGCAGCCAAGAGACACTTCGGACAGCCTATGGCTACACCTTC. As protein: CASSQETLRTAYGYTF.

The chain recombines TRBV6-2 or TRBV6-3 with TRBJ1-5; TRBD1 aligns across 7 bases. The CDR3 consists of 19 residues. The germline gives CDR1 MNHEY, CDR2 SVGEGT. The V segment lost 4 bases and the J segment 0 bases; nucleotides outside the gene matches: 15. DNA of the CDR3: TGTGCCAGCAGTTCTCCACACAGGGGACCTCCCTCTAGCAATCAGCCCCAGCATTTT. Residues: CASSSPHRGPPSSNQPQHF.

This sequence joins TRBV9 and TRBJ1-2; D is uncertain. The CDR3 loop spans 13 amino acids. Trimming stripped 0 bases from V and 5 bases from J, with 8 bases between. In germline, CDR1 is SGDLS, CDR2 YYNGEE. CDR3 DNA: TGTGCCAGCAGCGTAGATCGAGGGTATGGCTACACCTTC. Amino acid sequence: CASSVDRGYGYTF.

The chain has TRBV5-1 and TRBJ2-2, with 13 bases identical to TRBD2. This CDR3 contains 19 residues. Germline CDR1 reads SGHRS; CDR2 reads YFSETQ. V shed 0 bases and J 0 bases; nucleotides not matched to a gene: 5. In nucleotides, the CDR3 is TGCGCCAGCAGCTTGGAAGGGACTAGCGGGGTCGCGAACACCGGGGAGCTGTTTTTT. The encoded protein is CASSLEGTSGVANTGELFF.

The rearrangement uses TRBV6-6 and TRBJ1-2, with 10 nucleotides matching TRBD1. Germline values: CDR1 MNHNY, CDR2 SVGAGI (reference sequence). J lost 1 base, V lost 6 bases, and 14 bases had no gene match. CDR3 length: 18 amino acids. The CDR3 region is CASRRTGTGDMINYGYTF. CDR3 DNA sequence: TGTGCCAGCAGGCGAACCGGGACAGGGGATATGATTAACTATGGCTACACCTTC.

The chain joins TRBV7-8 to TRBJ2-3, with 11 bases matching TRBD2. Per the germline V gene, CDR1 is SGHVS and CDR2 is FQNEAQ. The V and J ends lost 2 bases and 5 bases, in that order; junction bases with no gene match: 6. There are 16 residues in the CDR3. The CDR3 sequence: CASSLNSGGAGDTQYF. CDR3 in DNA: TGTGCCAGCAGCTTAAATAGCGGGGGGGCCGGAGATACGCAGTATTTT.